This T cell receptor beta chain is drawn from a study of shared clonotypes between healthy human individuals. Genomic DNA (from each subset) was split evenly across several immunoSEQ plates. Sequencing used immunoSEQ multiplex PCR; TCRdb keeps in-frame clones, though not all of them. This table has roughly 2.4 million clones, approximately 96% appearing once. The CDR3 is 15 amino acids. V was clipped by 4 bases and J by 0 bases, with 10 bases between them. Germline assignment: CDR1 PRHDT and CDR2 FYEKMQ (reference sequence). This chain connects TRBV13 to TRBJ2-4; possibly TRBD1 for D (5 bases). Sequenced sample: naive CD4+ T cells sorted from blood. Subset described: CD45RA+ positively selected. The sequence derives from a man younger than 35 in good health. CDR3 bases: TGTGCCAGCAGCTGGGGCGCCCTAGCCAAAAACATTCAGTACTTC. It translates to CASSWGALAKNIQYF.